The following is a TCR beta chain sequence with its context. Its antigen remains unknown. The data are from a study of memory CD4+ T cells and cytomegalovirus serostatus. In the original processing: Out-of-frame sequences were removed, leaving 2 million to 2.5 million distinct TCRbeta sequences. TCRdb's table, derived via immunoSEQ multiplex PCR, lists solely in-frame clones and lacks some. V and J calls and clone size follow that table, whereas D and trimming were derived from the DNA. This sample has approximately 63,000 clones, with roughly 75% found just once. The sort gate was single viable CD3+CD4+CD8-CD45RO+ cells for memory CD4+ T cells. Serostatus was set by detecting CMV pp150, pp28, p38, p52 IgG. Total CD4+ T cells were enriched by CD4 positive selection. Notes on the study in general: Each of 65 to 70 CMV-associated TCRbeta sequences occurred in one to five individuals.

Germline loops: CDR1 GTSNPN, CDR2 SVGIG (reference sequence). The trim removed 2 bases at V and 4 bases at J, leaving 7 bases unmatched. The CDR3 runs 14 residues. The receptor comes from an adult in good health and CMV-seronegative. Some clones in this sample may be carry-over from other donors' samples. The specimen was memory CD4+ T cells from blood. This chain links TRBV30 with TRBJ2-7; 8 bases are shared with TRBD1. The chain's CDR3 is CAWSPPDRVYEQYF. CDR3 nucleotide sequence: TGTGCCTGGAGTCCTCCGGACAGGGTGTACGAGCAGTACTTC. The full variable domain, rest sourced from reference TRBV30 and TRBJ2-7, is SQTIHQWPATLVQPVGSPLSLECTVEGTSNPNLYWYRQAAGRGLQLLFYSVGIGQISSEVPQNLSASRPQDRQFILSSKKLLLSDSGFYLCAWSPPDRVYEQYFGPGTRLTVT.